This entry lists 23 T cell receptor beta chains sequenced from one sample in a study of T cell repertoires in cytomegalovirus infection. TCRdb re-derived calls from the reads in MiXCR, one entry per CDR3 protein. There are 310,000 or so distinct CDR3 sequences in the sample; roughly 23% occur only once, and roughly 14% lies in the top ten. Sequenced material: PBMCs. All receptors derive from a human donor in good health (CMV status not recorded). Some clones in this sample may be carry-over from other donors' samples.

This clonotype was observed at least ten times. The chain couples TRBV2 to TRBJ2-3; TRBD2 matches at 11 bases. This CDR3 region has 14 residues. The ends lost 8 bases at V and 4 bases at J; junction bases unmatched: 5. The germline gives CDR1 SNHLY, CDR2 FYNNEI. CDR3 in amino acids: CASVLAGGSDTQYF. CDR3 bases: TGTGCCAGCGTTCTAGCGGGAGGTTCAGATACGCAGTATTTT. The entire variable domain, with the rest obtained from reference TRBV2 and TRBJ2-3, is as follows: EPEVTQTPSHQVTQMGQEVILRCVPISNHLYFYWYRQILGQKVEFLVSFYNNEISEKSEIFDDQFSVERPDGSNFTLKIRSTKLEDSAMYFCASVLAGGSDTQYFGPGTRLTVL.

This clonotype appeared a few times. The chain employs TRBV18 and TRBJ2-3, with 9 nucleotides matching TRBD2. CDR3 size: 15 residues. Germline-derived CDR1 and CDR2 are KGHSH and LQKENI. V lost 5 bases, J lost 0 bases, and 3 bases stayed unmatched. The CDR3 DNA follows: TGTGCCAGCTCAATGACTAGCGGAAGCACAGATACGCAGTATTTT. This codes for CASSMTSGSTDTQYF.

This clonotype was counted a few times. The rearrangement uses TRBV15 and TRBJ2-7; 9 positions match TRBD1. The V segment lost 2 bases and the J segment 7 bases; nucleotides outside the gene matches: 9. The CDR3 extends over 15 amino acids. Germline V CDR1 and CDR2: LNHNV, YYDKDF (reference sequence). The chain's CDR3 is CATSRPGQGLGEQYF. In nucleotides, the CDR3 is TGTGCCACCAGCAGACCGGGACAGGGTCTAGGGGAGCAGTACTTC.

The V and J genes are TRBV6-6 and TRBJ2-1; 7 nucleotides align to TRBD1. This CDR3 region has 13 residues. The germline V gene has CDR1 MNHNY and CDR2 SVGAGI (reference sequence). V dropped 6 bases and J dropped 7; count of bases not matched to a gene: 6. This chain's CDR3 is CASRAGGRNEQFF. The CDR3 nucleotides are TGTGCCAGCAGGGCAGGGGGAAGGAATGAGCAGTTCTTC.

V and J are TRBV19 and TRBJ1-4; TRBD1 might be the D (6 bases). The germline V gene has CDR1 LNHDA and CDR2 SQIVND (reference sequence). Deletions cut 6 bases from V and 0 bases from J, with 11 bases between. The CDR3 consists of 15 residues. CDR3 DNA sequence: TGTGCCAGTAGCCTGACAGGATCAACTAATGAAAAACTGTTTTTT. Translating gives CASSLTGSTNEKLFF.

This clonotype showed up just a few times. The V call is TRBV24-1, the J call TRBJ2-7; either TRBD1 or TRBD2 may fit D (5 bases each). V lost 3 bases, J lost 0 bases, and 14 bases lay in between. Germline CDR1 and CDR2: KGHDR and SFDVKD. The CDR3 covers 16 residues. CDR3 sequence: CATSDTPGRSSYEQYF. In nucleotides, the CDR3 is TGTGCCACCAGTGATACGCCGGGACGGAGCTCCTACGAGCAGTACTTC.

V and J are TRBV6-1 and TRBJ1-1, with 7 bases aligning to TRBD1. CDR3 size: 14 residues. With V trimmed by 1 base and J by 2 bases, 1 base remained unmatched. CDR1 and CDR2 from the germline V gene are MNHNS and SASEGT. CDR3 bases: TGTGCCAGCAGTGAAGGGACAGGAAACACTGAAGCTTTCTTT. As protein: CASSEGTGNTEAFF.

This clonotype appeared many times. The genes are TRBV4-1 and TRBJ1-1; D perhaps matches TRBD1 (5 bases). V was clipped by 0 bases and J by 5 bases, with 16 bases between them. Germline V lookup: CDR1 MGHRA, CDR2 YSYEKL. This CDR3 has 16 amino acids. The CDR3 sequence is CASSQDPLGRGTEAFF. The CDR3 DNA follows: TGCGCCAGCAGCCAAGATCCCCTGGGGCGGGGAACTGAAGCTTTCTTT.

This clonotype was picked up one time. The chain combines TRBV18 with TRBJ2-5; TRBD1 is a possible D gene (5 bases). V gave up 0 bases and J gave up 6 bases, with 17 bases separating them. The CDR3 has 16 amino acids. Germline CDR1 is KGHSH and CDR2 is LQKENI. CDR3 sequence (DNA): TGTGCCAGCTCACCACCGGGTGGATCGCAGGGTCAGACCCAGTACTTC. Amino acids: CASSPPGGSQGQTQYF.

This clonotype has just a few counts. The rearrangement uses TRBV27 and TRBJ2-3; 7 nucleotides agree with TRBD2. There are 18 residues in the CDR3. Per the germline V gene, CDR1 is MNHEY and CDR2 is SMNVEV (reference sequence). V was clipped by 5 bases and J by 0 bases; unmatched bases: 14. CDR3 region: CASSGGERDPASTDTQYF. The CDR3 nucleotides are TGTGCCAGCAGTGGGGGGGAAAGGGACCCCGCTAGCACAGATACGCAGTATTTT.

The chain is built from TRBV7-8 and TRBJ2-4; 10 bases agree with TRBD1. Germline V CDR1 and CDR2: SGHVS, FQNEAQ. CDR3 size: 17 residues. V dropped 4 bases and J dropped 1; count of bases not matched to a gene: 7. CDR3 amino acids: CASSSLPGQGAKNIQYF. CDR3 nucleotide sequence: TGTGCCAGCAGCTCCCTCCCGGGACAGGGGGCCAAAAACATTCAGTACTTC.

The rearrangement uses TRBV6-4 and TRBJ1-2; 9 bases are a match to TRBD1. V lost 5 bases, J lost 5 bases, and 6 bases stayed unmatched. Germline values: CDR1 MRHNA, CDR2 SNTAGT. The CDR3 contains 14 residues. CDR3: CASSLEGTGYGYTF. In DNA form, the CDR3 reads TGTGCCAGCAGTCTCGAGGGGACAGGGTATGGCTACACCTTC.

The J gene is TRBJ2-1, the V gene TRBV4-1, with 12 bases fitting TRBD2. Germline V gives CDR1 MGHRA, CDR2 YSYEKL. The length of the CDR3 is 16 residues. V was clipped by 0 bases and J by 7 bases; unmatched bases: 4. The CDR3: CASSQDRLAGANEQFF. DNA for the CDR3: TGCGCCAGCAGCCAAGATCGACTAGCGGGAGCGAATGAGCAGTTCTTC.

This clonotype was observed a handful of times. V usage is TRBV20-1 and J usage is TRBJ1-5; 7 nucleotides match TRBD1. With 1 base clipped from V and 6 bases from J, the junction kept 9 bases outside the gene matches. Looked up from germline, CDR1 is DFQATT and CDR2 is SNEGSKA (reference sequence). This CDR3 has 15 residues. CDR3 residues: CSARAGTADFQPQHF. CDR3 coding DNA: TGCAGTGCTAGAGCCGGGACAGCCGACTTTCAGCCCCAGCATTTT.

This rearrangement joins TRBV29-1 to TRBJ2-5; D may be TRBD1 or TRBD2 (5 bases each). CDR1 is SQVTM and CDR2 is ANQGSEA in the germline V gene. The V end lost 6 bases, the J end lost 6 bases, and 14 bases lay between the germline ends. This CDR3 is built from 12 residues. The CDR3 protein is CSVSGTIQTQYF. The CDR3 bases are TGCAGCGTCTCCGGGACCATACAGACCCAGTACTTC.

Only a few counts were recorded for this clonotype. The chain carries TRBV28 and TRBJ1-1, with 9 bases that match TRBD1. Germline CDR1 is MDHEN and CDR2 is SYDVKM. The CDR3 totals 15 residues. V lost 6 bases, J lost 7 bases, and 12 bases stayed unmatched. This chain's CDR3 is CASSEQGAKIDEAFF. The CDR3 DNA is TGTGCCAGCAGCGAACAGGGGGCAAAAATAGATGAAGCTTTCTTT.

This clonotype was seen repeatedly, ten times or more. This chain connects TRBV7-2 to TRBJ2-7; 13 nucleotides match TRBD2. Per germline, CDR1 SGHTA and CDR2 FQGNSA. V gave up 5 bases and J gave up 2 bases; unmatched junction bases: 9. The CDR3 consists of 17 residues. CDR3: CASSVTSGRAVPYEQYF. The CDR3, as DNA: TGTGCCAGCAGCGTCACTAGCGGGAGGGCCGTACCCTACGAGCAGTACTTC.

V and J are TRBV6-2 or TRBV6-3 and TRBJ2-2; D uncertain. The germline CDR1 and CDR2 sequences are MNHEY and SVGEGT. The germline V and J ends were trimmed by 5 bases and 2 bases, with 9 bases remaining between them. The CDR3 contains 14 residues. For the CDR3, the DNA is TGTGCCAGCAGTAGGACGACCAACACCGGGGAGCTGTTTTTT. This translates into CASSRTTNTGELFF.

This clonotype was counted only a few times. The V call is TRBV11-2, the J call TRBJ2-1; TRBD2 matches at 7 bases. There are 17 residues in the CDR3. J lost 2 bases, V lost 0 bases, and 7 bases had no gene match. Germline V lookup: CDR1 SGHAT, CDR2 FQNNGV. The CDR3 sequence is CASSLDGRESTYNEQFF. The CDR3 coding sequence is TGTGCCAGCAGCTTAGACGGGCGGGAGAGCACCTACAATGAGCAGTTCTTC.

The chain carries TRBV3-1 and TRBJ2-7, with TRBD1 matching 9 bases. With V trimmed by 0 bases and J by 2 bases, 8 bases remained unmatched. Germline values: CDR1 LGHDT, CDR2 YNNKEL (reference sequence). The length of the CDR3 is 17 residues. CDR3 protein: CASSQDARQGGTYEQYF. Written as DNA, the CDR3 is TGTGCCAGCAGCCAAGACGCCCGACAGGGGGGGACCTACGAGCAGTACTTC.

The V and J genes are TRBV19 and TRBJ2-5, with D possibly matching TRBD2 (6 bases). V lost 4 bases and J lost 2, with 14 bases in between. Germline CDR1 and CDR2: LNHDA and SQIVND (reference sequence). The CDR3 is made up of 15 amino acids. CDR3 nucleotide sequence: TGTGCCAGTAGTAGGCGGCGGGGAATTCAAGAGACCCAGTACTTC. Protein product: CASSRRRGIQETQYF.

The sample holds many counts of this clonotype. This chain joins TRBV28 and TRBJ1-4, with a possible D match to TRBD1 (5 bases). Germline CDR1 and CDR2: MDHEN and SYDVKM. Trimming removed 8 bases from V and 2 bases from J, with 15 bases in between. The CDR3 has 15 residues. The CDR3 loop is CASRPGAGTNEKLFF. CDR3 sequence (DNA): TGTGCCAGCCGTCCTGGGGCAGGGACTAATGAAAAACTGTTTTTT.

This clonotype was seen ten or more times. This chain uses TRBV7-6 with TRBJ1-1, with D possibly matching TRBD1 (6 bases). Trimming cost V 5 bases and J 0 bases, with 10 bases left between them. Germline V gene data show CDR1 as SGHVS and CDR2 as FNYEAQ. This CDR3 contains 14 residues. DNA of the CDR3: TGTGCCAGCAGCCAGGGGCCGATGAACACTGAAGCTTTCTTT. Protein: CASSQGPMNTEAFF.